This note documents a single T cell receptor (beta chain) sequence. This record comes from a study of T cell responses to AZD1222 COVID-19 vaccine. With 7 bases removed from V and 1 base from J, the gap between germline ends came to 10 bases. The CDR3 is made up of 13 amino acids. Germline V gene data show CDR1 as LNHDA and CDR2 as SQIVND (reference sequence). Sequenced by immunoSEQ multiplex PCR; TCRdb stores in-frame clones only, minus some. The top ten hold 5.5% to 7.5% of the sample, which has under 150,000 clones, around 89% seen once. This sequence joins TRBV19 and TRBJ1-1; D uncertain. The receptor was isolated from an adult who received the AZD1222 COVID-19 vaccine. The specimen comprised peripheral blood, sampled 28 days after the second AZD1222 dose. The CDR3 sequence is CASNTYANTEAFF. The CDR3 DNA follows: TGTGCCAGTAACACATACGCGAACACTGAAGCTTTCTTT.